The 7 T cell receptor beta chains reported below all come from one sample, sequenced in a study of beta chain features in type 1 diabetes. Isolated RNA was reverse transcribed in full, so expressed TCRB transcripts were sequenced. Clones were read by immunoSEQ multiplex PCR, and TCRdb kept only the in-frame ones, dropping some. The data show 200,000 to 250,000 clones, around 9.6% seen once. The source material was naive CD4+ T cells from blood. Every receptor here comes from a young woman in good health.

Concerning this clone itself: No conserved phenylalanine or tryptophan is present at the end of the CDR3, so a read error is the likely explanation. V is TRBV7-8 and J is TRBJ1-1; D is possibly TRBD1 (6 bases). CDR3 length: 13 residues. Between the trimmed V and J ends, which lost 4 bases and 4 bases, there was a span of 10 bases. Germline CDR1 reads SGHVS; CDR2 reads FQNEAQ. CDR3 nucleotide sequence: TGTGCCAGCAGCTCGACAGGAGTCACTGAAGCTTTCCTT. As protein: CASSSTGVTEAFL.

The chain recombines TRBV5-6 with TRBJ2-3; 9 bases map to TRBD2. The CDR3 covers 13 residues. CDR1 is SGHDT, CDR2 YYEEEE, per germline. The J segment lost 4 bases and the V segment lost 7 bases, leaving 4 bases of the junction unmatched. In DNA form, the CDR3 reads TGTGCCAGCGCGGGAGGGGGGGCAGATACGCAGTATTTT. It translates to CASAGGGADTQYF.

This clone showed up just a few times. The rearrangement uses TRBV30 and TRBJ1-1; TRBD1 might be the D (5 bases). The CDR3 loop spans 13 amino acids. With 2 bases removed from V and 5 bases from J, the gap between germline ends came to 12 bases. CDR1 is GTSNPN and CDR2 is SVGIG in the germline V gene (reference sequence). The chain's CDR3 is CAWSPTRGTEAFF. The CDR3 DNA is TGTGCCTGGAGTCCTACACGGGGGACTGAAGCTTTCTTT.

V is TRBV6-5 and J is TRBJ2-5; 8 positions match TRBD1. The end of the DNA fits TRBJ2-7 better, so the J call may be wrong. Germline-derived CDR1 and CDR2 are MNHEY and SVGAGI. The CDR3 covers 14 residues. The CDR3 sequence is CASRSTGGTYEQYF. The CDR3 coding sequence is TGTGCCAGCAGATCCACAGGGGGGACGTACGAGCAGTACTTC.

The chain is built from TRBV5-4 and TRBJ1-2; D uncertain. The germline gives CDR1 SGHNT, CDR2 YYREEE (reference sequence). This CDR3 has 13 amino acids. V shed 2 bases and J shed 0 bases, with 5 bases lying between them. Written as DNA, the CDR3 is TGTGCCAGCAGCTTCGTTTCTAACTATGGCTACACCTTC. This codes for CASSFVSNYGYTF. Combining the CDR3 with reference TRBV5-4 and TRBJ1-2 gives the whole variable domain ETGVTQSPTHLIKTRGQQVTLRCSSQSGHNTVSWYQQALGQGPQFIFQYYREEENGRGNFPPRFSGLQFPNYSSELNVNALELDDSALYLCASSFVSNYGYTFGSGTRLTVV.

The chain joins TRBV7-2 to TRBJ2-2, with TRBD1 identical over 8 bases. V lost 5 bases to trimming and J lost 5 bases; unmatched junction nucleotides: 4. There are 14 residues in the CDR3. Germline V gene sequence: CDR1 SGHTA, CDR2 FQGNSA. CDR3 DNA: TGTGCCAGCAGCGTCAGGGGGCCGACCGGGGAGCTGTTTTTT. The encoded protein is CASSVRGPTGELFF.

In DNA, the CDR3 is TGTGCCAGCAGGCCGACAGGGAACTACGAGCAGTACTTC. Residues: CASRPTGNYEQYF. This sequence joins TRBV6-5 and TRBJ2-7, with 7 bases lining up with TRBD1. Trimming at V came to 6 bases and at J to 3 bases, leaving 5 bases not matched to a gene. There are 13 residues in the CDR3. Germline CDR1 reads MNHEY; CDR2 reads SVGAGI.